This is a list of T cell receptor beta chains from one sample in a study of shared clonotypes between healthy human individuals. Method: immunoSEQ multiplex PCR; TCRdb's copy keeps in-frame clones and lacks some. In the table there are 2 million to 2.5 million clones, under 97% of which are singletons. The sequencing sample was made of naive CD4+ T cells sorted from blood. Receptors originate from a man aged 18-30 years in good health. CDR3s include the opening cysteine and the closing phenylalanine or tryptophan. D genes are given only for firm matches. Clone size is not always given. Where it is, it says once, few, many or a class for expanded clones.

TRBV7-2,TRBJ2-1,-,-,CASSPPRGILEQFF,TGTGCCAGCAGCCCGCCGCGAGGGATCTTAGAGCAGTTCTTC
TRBV19,TRBJ1-5,-,once,CASSMTVSNQPQHF,TGTGCCAGTAGTATGACAGTTAGCAATCAGCCCCAGCATTTT
TRBV9,TRBJ1-1,-,-,CASARSGGGTEAFF,TGTGCCAGCGCGAGATCGGGCGGAGGAACCGAAGCTTTCTTT
TRBV29-1,TRBJ1-1,-,-,CSVVPTESLLNTEAFF,TGCAGCGTTGTCCCGACAGAGAGCCTCTTGAACACTGAAGCTTTCTTT
TRBV5-5,TRBJ2-7,-,-,CASSFDGTSYEQYF,TGTGCCAGCAGCTTCGACGGCACCTCCTACGAGCAGTACTTC
TRBV15,TRBJ1-2,-,-,CATSPDNNYGYTF,TGTGCCACCAGCCCAGACAATAACTATGGCTACACCTTC
TRBV5-1,TRBJ1-6,-,-,CASSAGLRDSPLHF,TGCGCCAGCAGCGCGGGGCTTCGGGATTCACCCCTCCACTTT
TRBV6-1,TRBJ2-4,-,-,CASSEVDGGKDF,TGTGCCAGCAGTGAGGTCGACGGCGGTAAAGACTTC
TRBV6-6,TRBJ2-5,TRBD1,-,CASSYGTGRQETQYF,TGTGCCAGCAGTTACGGGACAGGGCGGCAAGAGACCCAGTACTTC
TRBV5-1,TRBJ1-2,TRBD1,once,CASSFSGTDGYTF,TGCGCCAGCAGTTTTTCCGGGACAGATGGCTACACCTTC
TRBV5-6,TRBJ2-3,TRBD2,-,CASSLAGLADTQYF,TGTGCCAGCAGCTTGGCGGGACTAGCGGATACGCAGTATTTT
TRBV4-1,TRBJ2-5,TRBD1,once,CASSQYDRGQSQETQYF,TGCGCCAGCAGCCAGTATGACCGGGGACAGTCACAAGAGACCCAGTACTTC
TRBV7-9,TRBJ2-3,-,-,CASSLQTTDTQYF,TGTGCCAGCAGCTTACAGACCACAGATACGCAGTATTTT
TRBV19,TRBJ2-1,TRBD2,-,CASSRTSGSPYNEQFF,TGTGCCAGTAGTAGGACTAGCGGGAGCCCTTACAATGAGCAGTTCTTC
TRBV7-9,TRBJ1-5,-,-,CAVSRENNQPQHF,TGTGCCGTCAGCCGGGAAAACAATCAGCCCCAGCATTTT
TRBV7-2,TRBJ1-4,-,-,CASSLGGWGEKLFF,TGTGCCAGCAGCTTAGGGGGATGGGGTGAAAAACTGTTTTTT
TRBV6-5,TRBJ1-2,-,-,CASKRGAEGYTF,TGTGCCAGCAAACGGGGGGCGGAAGGCTACACCTTC
TRBV28,TRBJ2-3,-,-,CASSLPGGGYTDTQYF,TGTGCCAGCAGTTTGCCGGGAGGGGGCTACACAGATACGCAGTATTTT
TRBV30,TRBJ1-2,-,-,CAWNEESGGYTF,TGTGCCTGGAATGAAGAGAGCGGAGGCTACACCTTC
TRBV5-8,TRBJ1-4,-,-,CASTPRAGYEKLFF,TGTGCCAGCACCCCCCGGGCAGGGTATGAAAAACTGTTTTTT
TRBV4-3,TRBJ1-5,TRBD1,-,CASSRDREGFQPQHF,TGCGCCAGCAGCCGCGACAGGGAGGGGTTTCAGCCCCAGCATTTT
TRBV4-1,TRBJ1-3,TRBD1,-,CASHPGGSFSGNTIYF,TGCGCCAGCCACCCAGGGGGGAGTTTCTCTGGAAACACCATATATTTT
TRBV10-3,TRBJ2-2,TRBD2,-,CAISDASGVAGELFF,TGTGCCATCAGTGATGCTAGCGGGGTTGCCGGGGAGCTGTTTTTT
TRBV6-5,TRBJ2-7,-,-,CASSYLGVRVEQYF,TGTGCCAGCAGTTACCTTGGAGTGAGGGTCGAGCAGTACTTC
TRBV7-2,TRBJ2-7,-,-,CASSLGTLGSGAGEQYF,TGTGCCAGCAGCTTGGGGACCCTCGGGTCTGGGGCGGGGGAGCAGTACTTC
TRBV6-5,TRBJ2-1,TRBD2,-,CASRGLVGEQFF,TGTGCCAGCAGAGGACTAGTCGGTGAGCAGTTCTTC
TRBV19,TRBJ2-2,-,-,CASSAMDSANTGELFF,TGTGCCAGTAGCGCTATGGACAGCGCGAACACCGGGGAGCTGTTTTTT
TRBV14,TRBJ2-2,TRBD1,-,CASSSMGQGGTGELFF,TGTGCCAGCAGCAGTATGGGACAGGGCGGTACCGGGGAGCTGTTTTTT
TRBV19,TRBJ2-1,-,once,CASSGGTEQFF,TGTGCCAGTAGCGGCGGGACGGAGCAGTTCTTC
TRBV7-2,TRBJ2-7,TRBD2,-,CASSSKAGGPYEQYF,TGTGCCAGCAGCTCAAAGGCGGGAGGGCCCTACGAGCAGTACTTC
TRBV6-6,TRBJ2-7,TRBD1,-,CASSYGDRGPYEQYF,TGTGCCAGCAGTTACGGGGACAGGGGGCCCTACGAGCAGTACTTC